These 25 T cell receptor beta chains originate from one sample sequenced in a study of response to subunit inactivated influenza vaccine. Via MiXCR, TCRdb re-called the RT-PCR reads, giving one row per CDR3 protein. The repertoire has 650,000 to 800,000 distinct CDR3 sequences, 14% of them found once; the top ten carry 5.5% to 7%. The material was PBMCs from blood, obtained 14 to 15 days before vaccination. These receptors were collected from a man aged 50 to 60 who received an inactivated influenza vaccine.

This clonotype was found a few times. The chain recombines TRBV5-1 with TRBJ2-4; 11 bases are a match to TRBD2. The J segment lost 7 bases and the V segment lost 3 bases, leaving 9 bases of the junction unmatched. The CDR3 is made up of 16 amino acids. The germline V gene has CDR1 SGHRS and CDR2 YFSETQ. CDR3 amino acids: CASSSLAGGPSNIQYF. The CDR3 nucleotides read TGCGCCAGCAGCTCTTTAGCGGGAGGGCCGTCGAACATTCAGTACTTC. Combining the CDR3 with reference TRBV5-1 and TRBJ2-4 gives the whole variable domain KAGVTQTPRYLIKTRGQQVTLSCSPISGHRSVSWYQQTPGQGLQFLFEYFSETQRNKGNFPGRFSGRQFSNSRSEMNVSTLELGDSALYLCASSSLAGGPSNIQYFGAGTRLSVL.

This clonotype was recorded at least ten times. CDR3 loop: CASSPLSGGRDTQYF. In DNA, the CDR3 is TGCGCCAGCAGCCCCCTTAGCGGGGGACGTGATACGCAGTATTTT. The V call is TRBV5-1, the J call TRBJ2-3; 9 bases align to TRBD2. The germline V gene has CDR1 SGHRS and CDR2 YFSETQ. The V and J ends lost 4 bases and 6 bases, in that order; junction bases with no gene match: 9. CDR3 size: 15 residues.

This clonotype was seen a few times. The chain links TRBV12-3 or TRBV12-4 to TRBJ1-4; a possible D gene is TRBD1 (6 bases). The ends were cut back, 6 bases at V and 7 bases at J, with 15 bases in the middle. The CDR3 is 14 residues long. The CDR3: CASRGLTGGEKLFF. The CDR3 bases are TGTGCCAGCAGGGGACTGACAGGTGGTGAAAAACTGTTTTTT.

Regarding this clonotype: A much larger clone lies a single base off, so this may be a read error. This chain uses TRBV18 with TRBJ1-1; TRBD1 agrees at 7 bases. From germline, CDR1 is KGHSH and CDR2 LQKENI. The CDR3 runs 15 residues. The CDR3 region has the DNA TGTGCCAGCACACCTTCGACAGGGTTGAACACTGAAGCTTTCTTT. Translated, it gives CASTPSTGLNTEAFF.

J is TRBJ1-2 and V is TRBV28, with D possibly being TRBD1 (6 bases). Germline CDR1 reads MDHEN; CDR2 reads SYDVKM. The CDR3 has 12 amino acids. V was pared by 5 bases and J by 11 bases, with 15 bases between. The CDR3 region has the DNA TGTGCCAGCAGTCCCAAACAGGGTTTTTACACCTTC. Translation: CASSPKQGFYTF.

V gene TRBV4-2 combines with J gene TRBJ2-2; TRBD1 or TRBD2 may be the D gene (6 bases each). Between the trimmed V and J ends, which lost 6 bases and 0 bases, there was a span of 14 bases. The germline V gene encodes CDR1 LGHNA and CDR2 YNFKEQ. The CDR3 has 16 residues. Here the CDR3 DNA reads TGTGCCAGCAGTACGGGGGCGGGCTCGAACACCGGGGAGCTGTTTTTT. This codes for CASSTGAGSNTGELFF.

The V and J genes are TRBV4-2 and TRBJ2-5, with D perhaps TRBD2 (6 bases). Germline loops: CDR1 LGHNA, CDR2 YNFKEQ. Trimming stripped 1 base from V and 3 bases from J, with 18 bases between. The CDR3 spans 17 residues. In nucleotides, the CDR3 is TGTGCCAGCAGCCAAGTAAACGGTCTGGAGGGAGAAGAGACCCAGTACTTC. The encoded protein is CASSQVNGLEGEETQYF.

The genes are TRBV12-3 or TRBV12-4 and TRBJ1-6, with D possibly TRBD1 on 5 matching bases. The CDR3 is 13 amino acids. Trimming took off 3 bases at V and 11 bases at J, with 11 bases between the two ends. This CDR3 reads CASSFSRGTPLHF. As DNA, the CDR3 is TGTGCCAGCAGTTTTTCTCGGGGGACACCCCTCCACTTT.

For this clonotype: A read error is possible here, since a much larger clone lies one base away. The chain uses TRBV29-1 and TRBJ2-7, with D perhaps TRBD2 (6 bases). The V gene lost 4 bases and the J gene lost 4 bases, with 20 bases spanning the gap. The CDR3 is made up of 15 amino acids. CDR1 and CDR2 from the germline V gene are SQVTM and ANQGSEA. CDR3 bases: TGCAGCGTTGCCGCGGGCCGGGGGAATATATACGAGCAGTACTTC. Its protein is CSVAAGRGNIYEQYF.

The chain combines TRBV5-1 with TRBJ2-5; weak D call: TRBD1 (6 bases). CDR3 size: 13 residues. V was cut by 4 bases and J by 2 bases, with 9 bases left in between. Germline V CDR1 and CDR2: SGHRS, YFSETQ. CDR3 nucleotides: TGCGCCAGCAGCACACAGGGACAAGAGACCCAGTACTTC. It is translated as CASSTQGQETQYF.

In this sample, this clonotype turned up many times. The rearrangement joins TRBV7-2 to TRBJ2-7; D is unclear. Trimming shortened V by 1 base and J by 6 bases, and 10 bases separated the two germline ends. Germline CDR1 reads SGHTA; CDR2 reads FQGNSA. CDR3 size: 13 residues. The CDR3 DNA sequence: TGTGCCAGCAGCTTAGTTCCCCTTGTCGAGCAGTACTTC. Translated: CASSLVPLVEQYF. The full variable domain, its missing parts supplied by reference TRBV7-2 and TRBJ2-7, is GAGVSQSPSNKVTEKGKDVELRCDPISGHTALYWYRQSLGQGLEFLIYFQGNSAPDKSGLPSDRFSAERTGGSVSTLTIQRTQQEDSAVYLCASSLVPLVEQYFGPGTRLTVT.

This clonotype was seen only a few times. This chain connects TRBV29-1 to TRBJ1-1; TRBD1 matches at 7 bases. CDR3 length: 13 residues. The V and J ends lost 6 bases and 1 base, in that order; junction bases with no gene match: 5. Germline CDR1 reads SQVTM; CDR2 reads ANQGSEA. CDR3 DNA: TGCAGCGTGTCGCAGGGGGGGAACACTGAAGCTTTCTTT. It is translated as CSVSQGGNTEAFF.

This clonotype came up a few times. The chain carries TRBV6-1 and TRBJ2-4, with TRBD2 matching over 7 bases. The CDR3 extends over 15 amino acids. In germline, CDR1 is MNHNS, CDR2 SASEGT. V gave up 7 bases and J gave up 6 bases; unmatched junction bases: 12. In nucleotides, the CDR3 is TGTGCCAGCACCCCCCAATGGGGGGGGGGAAACATTCAGTACTTC. Amino acids: CASTPQWGGGNIQYF.

This chain joins TRBV6-6 and TRBJ2-7; TRBD1 matches 7 bases. The germline CDR1 and CDR2 sequences are MNHNY and SVGAGI (reference sequence). The CDR3 contains 12 residues. J was trimmed by 6 bases and V by 1 base; bases with no gene match: 0. The CDR3 sequence: CASSYYRGEQYF. In DNA form, the CDR3 reads TGTGCCAGCAGTTACTACAGGGGCGAGCAGTACTTC.

The V gene is TRBV4-1, the J gene TRBJ2-7; D may be TRBD1 (6 bases). The germline gives CDR1 MGHRA, CDR2 YSYEKL. CDR3 size: 13 residues. Trimming stripped 4 bases from V and 5 bases from J, with 12 bases between. The CDR3 DNA reads TGCGCCAGCAGCCGGACAGAGATCCACGAGCAGTACTTC. Its protein is CASSRTEIHEQYF.

In its sample, this clonotype was seen a few times. This chain joins TRBV28 and TRBJ2-7; D is ambiguous. CDR1 is MDHEN, CDR2 SYDVKM, per germline. V was clipped by 3 bases and J by 7 bases, with 10 bases between them. This CDR3 has 12 residues. The CDR3 sequence: CASSFPEREQYF. The CDR3 DNA is TGTGCCAGCAGTTTCCCCGAACGTGAGCAGTACTTC.

The chain couples TRBV18 to TRBJ2-7; possible D gene TRBD2, 6 bases. Trimming cost V 6 bases and J 3 bases, with 12 bases left between them. The CDR3 runs to 13 residues. Looked up from germline, CDR1 is KGHSH and CDR2 is LQKENI. The CDR3 spells CASSPGAHYEQYF. DNA for the CDR3: TGTGCCAGCTCCCCGGGAGCTCACTACGAGCAGTACTTC. The variable domain in full, with the rest retrieved from reference TRBV18 and TRBJ2-7, is NAGVMQNPRHLVRRRGQEARLRCSPMKGHSHVYWYRQLPEEGLKFMVYLQKENIIDESGMPKERFSAEFPKEGPSILRIQQVVRGDSAAYFCASSPGAHYEQYFGPGTRLTVT.

V and J are TRBV9 and TRBJ1-4, with TRBD1 matching over 7 bases. The CDR3 is made up of 15 amino acids. Germline V CDR1 and CDR2: SGDLS, YYNGEE. The trim removed 3 bases at V and 5 bases at J, leaving 7 bases unmatched. The CDR3 nucleotides are TGTGCCAGCAGCGAGGGGACAGTTACAAATGAAAAACTGTTTTTT. Protein sequence: CASSEGTVTNEKLFF.

V is TRBV18 and J is TRBJ2-5; TRBD1 agrees at 9 bases. The germline V gene encodes CDR1 KGHSH and CDR2 LQKENI. The CDR3 extends over 15 amino acids. The junction had 8 bases not matched to a gene; V was cut back by 5 bases and J by 4 bases. Written as DNA, the CDR3 is TGTGCCAGCTCAACCGGGACAGGGAACGGAGAGACCCAGTACTTC. Translation: CASSTGTGNGETQYF.

In this sample, this clonotype turned up a few times. The rearrangement links TRBV27 to TRBJ2-7; the match to TRBD2 covers 10 bases. Germline CDR1 reads MNHEY; CDR2 reads SMNVEV (reference sequence). The CDR3 has 13 residues. V was clipped by 6 bases and J by 4 bases; unmatched bases: 3. This CDR3 is CASRRSGGYEQYF. In DNA, the CDR3 is TGTGCCAGCAGGCGTAGCGGGGGGTACGAGCAGTACTTC.

This clonotype was counted only a few times. The chain employs TRBV28 and TRBJ1-5; 10 bases fit TRBD1. The CDR3 is 16 amino acids. Unmatched junction bases numbered 10, after V lost 10 bases and J lost 1 base. The germline CDR1 and CDR2 sequences are MDHEN and SYDVKM. The CDR3 sequence: CATRDRGRGSNQPQHF. CDR3 nucleotides: TGTGCCACCCGGGACAGGGGACGGGGAAGCAATCAGCCCCAGCATTTT. Looking up the rest from reference TRBV28 and TRBJ1-5 gives the full variable domain: DVKVTQSSRYLVKRTGEKVFLECVQDMDHENMFWYRQDPGLGLRLIYFSYDVKMKEKGDIPEGYSVSREKKERFSLILESASTNQTSMYLCATRDRGRGSNQPQHFGDGTRLSIL.

CDR3 bases: TGTGCCAGCAGCTTTACGAGTTACTCCCGTGCTCCGTACCAAGAGACCCAGTACTTC. It encodes CASSFTSYSRAPYQETQYF. The chain recombines TRBV7-6 with TRBJ2-5; D remains unclear. Trimming cost V 3 bases and J 0 bases, with 23 bases left between them. The CDR3 contains 19 residues. Germline V gene lookup returns CDR1 SGHVS and CDR2 FNYEAQ.

This clonotype was seen only a few times. The V call is TRBV12-3 or TRBV12-4, the J call TRBJ1-5, with 8 bases lining up with TRBD1. The J segment lost 2 bases and the V segment lost 6 bases, leaving 3 bases of the junction unmatched. This CDR3 has 14 residues. CDR3 protein: CASRQGVGNQPQHF. The CDR3 DNA follows: TGTGCCAGCAGACAGGGGGTTGGCAATCAGCCCCAGCATTTT.

J is TRBJ2-2 and V is TRBV9; the match to TRBD1 covers 9 bases. In germline, CDR1 is SGDLS, CDR2 YYNGEE. The CDR3 covers 16 residues. J lost 2 bases, V lost 1 base, and 3 bases had no gene match. The CDR3 region has the DNA TGTGCCAGCAGCGTACGGACAGGGGTTAACACCGGGGAGCTGTTTTTT. It translates to CASSVRTGVNTGELFF.

The table lists this clonotype with a few counts. This chain uses TRBV7-9 with TRBJ2-1; no definite D call. This CDR3 has 15 residues. Trimming took off 5 bases at V and 3 bases at J, with 14 bases between the two ends. Germline values: CDR1 SEHNR, CDR2 FQNEAQ (reference sequence). The CDR3: CASSPVTAGYNEQFF. The CDR3 region has the DNA TGTGCCAGCAGCCCCGTCACAGCTGGCTACAATGAGCAGTTCTTC.